These 21 T cell receptor beta chains were all obtained from the same sample, sequenced in a study of T-cell reconstitution after alpha-beta-depleted transplantation in children (dated by TCRdb to between 2015 and 2016). The treatment or condition label here, explained by the study, means: allogeneic hematopoietic cell transplantation with graft depleted of TCRalphabeta T cells and CD19 B cells. The library was prepared using PCR. Sequencing instrument: Illumina HiSeq 2500. Molecular barcoding was employed in the preparation of TCR libraries, with unique molecular identifiers being used to normalize TCRbeta repertoire quantification. The public reads were reprocessed in TCRdb via fastp at Q25 and MiXCR, keeping in-frame beta chains. Every entry covers one CDR3 protein and lists the most common genes and DNA from its rows. The sample has about 200,000 distinct CDR3 sequences on record, about 8.2% of them singletons. The ten biggest clones cover under 40% of the sample.

Sample: PBMCs, mostly from graft donor cells, taken 360 days after TCRalphabeta/CD19-depleted stem cell transplant. The source of these receptors is a male patient between 2 and 10 years old who had a stem cell transplant for acute myeloid leukemia, so the T cells may come from the graft donor.

This clonotype was observed at least ten times. CDR3 residues: CASSQDVAGGRLGEQYF. CDR3 coding DNA: TGTGCCAGCAGCCAGGACGTAGCGGGAGGCCGTTTGGGTGAGCAGTACTTC. The chain is built from TRBV4-2 and TRBJ2-7, with TRBD2 identical over 10 bases. There are 17 residues in the CDR3. V was clipped by 3 bases and J by 7 bases; unmatched bases: 15. CDR1 and CDR2 (germline): LGHNA, YNFKEQ.

This clonotype was seen many times. V usage is TRBV28 and J usage is TRBJ2-1; maybe TRBD2 (6 bases). Germline CDR1 MDHEN, CDR2 SYDVKM. This CDR3 spans 15 amino acids. V gave up 3 bases and J gave up 1 base, with 10 bases separating them. In DNA, the CDR3 is TGTGCCAGCAGTTTCGCGGGAACTTCCTACAATGAGCAGTTCTTC. It is translated as CASSFAGTSYNEQFF. Using reference TRBV28 and TRBJ2-1 for the parts outside the CDR3, the full variable domain is DVKVTQSSRYLVKRTGEKVFLECVQDMDHENMFWYRQDPGLGLRLIYFSYDVKMKEKGDIPEGYSVSREKKERFSLILESASTNQTSMYLCASSFAGTSYNEQFFGPGTRLTVL.

This clonotype was picked up a small number of times. This chain connects TRBV7-2 to TRBJ2-1; 7 nucleotides agree with TRBD2. The CDR3 consists of 15 residues. J gave up 7 bases and V 3 bases, and 9 bases lay outside the gene matches. Germline-derived CDR1 and CDR2 are SGHTA and FQGNSA. CDR3 in DNA: TGTGCCAGCAGCTTCTTCGGGAGCGGGGCAAATGAGCAGTTCTTC. Translation gives CASSFFGSGANEQFF.

This chain connects TRBV12-3 or TRBV12-4 to TRBJ1-1; TRBD1 might be the D (5 bases). The CDR3 has 16 amino acids. V was pared by 5 bases and J by 3 bases, with 19 bases between. DNA for the CDR3: TGTGCCAGCAGTCCCCGGTTCAGGACGGGGGACACTGAAGCTTTCTTT. Translated: CASSPRFRTGDTEAFF.

This clonotype was seen a few times. The chain joins TRBV6-5 to TRBJ1-4, with D tentatively TRBD1 (6 bases). Germline V gives CDR1 MNHEY, CDR2 SVGAGI. V lost 6 bases, J lost 4 bases, and 12 bases lay in between. The CDR3 spans 14 residues. The DNA for the CDR3 is TGTGCCAGCAGCAGCGGGACACTTAATGAAAAACTGTTTTTT. Encoded protein: CASSSGTLNEKLFF.

This clonotype was observed many times. The V call is TRBV10-3, the J call TRBJ2-7; 7 nucleotides match TRBD1. V lost 4 bases to trimming and J lost 6 bases; unmatched junction nucleotides: 6. Germline CDR1 reads ENHRY; CDR2 reads SYGVKD. This CDR3 region has 13 residues. The CDR3 protein is CAISVKGAGEQYV. The DNA for the CDR3 is TGTGCCATCAGTGTTAAGGGGGCGGGCGAGCAGTACGTC.

The chain has TRBV3-1 and TRBJ1-2; D may be TRBD1 (5 bases). Germline V gene lookup returns CDR1 LGHDT and CDR2 YNNKEL (reference sequence). The V end was cut by 0 bases, the J end by 8 bases, with 7 bases between. This CDR3 spans 12 amino acids. The DNA of the CDR3 is TGTGCCAGCAGCCAAGAGAGGGGAGGCTACACCTTC. Its protein is CASSQERGGYTF.

CDR3 DNA: TGTGCCAGCAGCTACCTCGGGACCTCGCTCGGGGCTTTCTTT. Translating gives CASSYLGTSLGAFF. The rearrangement links TRBV12-3 or TRBV12-4 to TRBJ1-1; D perhaps matches TRBD1 (5 bases). CDR3 length equals 14 residues. Trimming stripped 6 bases from V and 11 bases from J, with 22 bases between.

V usage is TRBV5-1 and J usage is TRBJ2-5, with 8 bases matching TRBD1. Germline V CDR1 and CDR2: SGHRS, YFSETQ. The CDR3 is 16 residues long. V shed 0 bases and J 4 bases; nucleotides not matched to a gene: 8. CDR3 sequence: CASSLDGTGWRETQYF. The CDR3 nucleotides read TGCGCCAGCAGCTTGGACGGGACAGGCTGGAGAGAGACCCAGTACTTC.

This sequence joins TRBV5-1 and TRBJ1-2; D uncertain. In germline, CDR1 is SGHRS, CDR2 YFSETQ. The CDR3 is 15 residues long. Trimming cost V 1 base and J 3 bases, with 13 bases left between them. In DNA form, the CDR3 reads TGCGCCAGCAGCTTGCCCAACGTAGAGTACTATGGCTACACCTTC. This translates into CASSLPNVEYYGYTF. Drawing the rest from reference TRBV5-1 and TRBJ1-2, the complete variable domain is KAGVTQTPRYLIKTRGQQVTLSCSPISGHRSVSWYQQTPGQGLQFLFEYFSETQRNKGNFPGRFSGRQFSNSRSEMNVSTLELGDSALYLCASSLPNVEYYGYTFGSGTRLTVV.

This clonotype was seen a handful of times. The genes are TRBV13 and TRBJ2-1, with 9 positions matching TRBD2. The CDR3 is 16 amino acids. Per the germline V gene, CDR1 is PRHDT and CDR2 is FYEKMQ (reference sequence). V lost 6 bases and J lost 6; bases outside the gene matches: 12. The CDR3 nucleotides are TGTGCCAGCAGTCACATAGCGGGGGCCCAGGGCAATGAGCAGTTCTTC. Translating it yields CASSHIAGAQGNEQFF.

This clonotype was seen a few times. J is TRBJ2-5 and V is TRBV20-1; the match to TRBD1 covers 8 bases. V was pared by 2 bases and J by 4 bases, with 3 bases of the junction left unmatched. CDR3 length: 13 amino acids. Germline V lookup: CDR1 DFQATT, CDR2 SNEGSKA (reference sequence). The CDR3, as DNA: TGCAGTGCTAGACGTGGACAGGGAGAGACCCAGTACTTC. Translated: CSARRGQGETQYF.

This clonotype showed up many times. The chain couples TRBV12-3 or TRBV12-4 to TRBJ1-4; TRBD1 matches 7 bases. There are 15 residues in the CDR3. V trimming: 5 bases; J trimming: 8 bases; junction bases outside the gene matches: 11. The DNA for the CDR3 is TGTGCCAGCAGTCCCCAGACAGGGCGGGGGGAAAAACTGTTTTTT. Residues: CASSPQTGRGEKLFF.

This clonotype was seen a few times. This sequence joins TRBV6-5 and TRBJ1-1; no firm D call. The CDR3 is made up of 14 amino acids. Germline assignment: CDR1 MNHEY and CDR2 SVGAGI. Trimming removed 2 bases at V and 1 base at J, with 8 bases between. CDR3: CASSYRERNTEAFF. Here the CDR3 DNA reads TGTGCCAGCAGTTACAGGGAGCGGAACACTGAAGCTTTCTTT.

Ten or more counts support this clonotype. The chain carries TRBV5-6 and TRBJ1-1; D is unresolved. Per germline, CDR1 SGHDT and CDR2 YYEEEE. Trimming removed 1 base from V and 5 bases from J, with 12 bases in between. The CDR3 is made up of 14 amino acids. The chain's CDR3 is CASSLSQLRTEAFF. The CDR3 nucleotides are TGTGCCAGCAGCTTGAGCCAGCTCAGGACTGAAGCTTTCTTT.

This clonotype was recorded a few times. The chain employs TRBV6-1 and TRBJ2-1; TRBD2 aligns across 12 bases. The V segment lost 4 bases and the J segment 8 bases; nucleotides outside the gene matches: 9. From germline, CDR1 is MNHNS and CDR2 SASEGT. CDR3 length: 16 amino acids. CDR3 bases: TGTGCCAGCAGTGTCCTAGCGGGGGGGCCGCAGCATGAGCAGTTCTTC. This gives the protein CASSVLAGGPQHEQFF.

The rearrangement links TRBV7-8 to TRBJ1-5, with D possibly TRBD1 on 6 matching bases. The CDR3 consists of 15 residues. V gave up 4 bases and J gave up 3 bases, with 13 bases separating them. Germline V gene lookup returns CDR1 SGHVS and CDR2 FQNEAQ. This CDR3 is CASSCLSGANQPQHF. CDR3 sequence (DNA): TGTGCCAGCAGCTGTCTTTCAGGGGCCAATCAGCCCCAGCATTTT.

Ten or more counts support this clonotype. V is TRBV12-3 or TRBV12-4 and J is TRBJ1-4; 7 positions agree with TRBD1. Trimming took 6 bases from V and 6 from J; bases not matched to a gene: 7. The CDR3 extends over 14 amino acids. CDR3 coding DNA: TGTGCCAGCAGCTGGGGGGACAGCTATGAAAAACTGTTTTTT. Protein product: CASSWGDSYEKLFF.

The chain carries TRBV6-6 and TRBJ1-2; 7 bases match TRBD1. V trimming: 5 bases; J trimming: 7 bases; junction bases outside the gene matches: 7. Germline CDR1 and CDR2: MNHNY and SVGAGI (reference sequence). The CDR3 is made up of 13 amino acids. CDR3 DNA: TGTGCCAGCAGTACAACAGGGGATGGTGGCTACACCTTC. It is translated as CASSTTGDGGYTF.

This clonotype was seen ten or more times. In DNA form, the CDR3 reads TGTGCCAGCAGCTTAGATTGGCAGCAGGGCTTCATGAACACTGAAGCTTTCTTT. It specifies CASSLDWQQGFMNTEAFF. This chain uses TRBV11-2 with TRBJ1-1, with a weak D call TRBD1 (5 bases). V was pared by 0 bases and J by 0 bases, with 17 bases between. The length of the CDR3 is 18 residues. Germline assignment: CDR1 SGHAT and CDR2 FQNNGV.

There are a few counts of this clonotype. The rearrangement links TRBV6-1 to TRBJ2-7; 9 bases agree with TRBD1. V lost 7 bases and J lost 6; bases outside the gene matches: 10. CDR1 and CDR2 from the germline V gene are MNHNS and SASEGT. This CDR3 contains 14 residues. CDR3 DNA: TGTGCCAGCAAGAACCCGGGACAGGGAAGCGAGCAGTACTTC. As protein: CASKNPGQGSEQYF.